The rows below give T cell receptor beta chains drawn from one sample of a study of T-cell reconstitution after alpha-beta-depleted transplantation in children. TCRdb re-called the PCR reads with MiXCR, one entry per CDR3 protein. The repertoire holds roughly 490,000 distinct CDR3 sequences, with 11% as singletons. This material consisted of PBMCs, mostly from graft donor cells, taken 180 days after TCRalphabeta/CD19-depleted stem cell transplant. The receptors originated from a female patient between 2 and 10 years old who had a stem cell transplant for aplastic anemia, so the T cells may come from the graft donor. CDR3s include the opening cysteine and the closing phenylalanine or tryptophan. The order of the fields is J gene, V gene, clone size, D gene, CDR3 protein, CDR3 DNA. The D gene is left open where the match is weak. Size values are once, few and many counts, or a class for expanded clones, and some rows have none.

j_gene: TRBJ2-1
v_gene: TRBV20-1
abundance: few
d_gene: TRBD2
CDR3aa: CSARRLAAYNEQFF
CDR3nt: TGCAGTGCTAGAAGACTAGCGGCATACAATGAGCAGTTCTTC

j_gene: TRBJ2-3
v_gene: TRBV4-2
abundance: -
d_gene: -
CDR3aa: CASSHYHLTDTQYF
CDR3nt: TGTGCCAGCAGCCACTACCATCTCACAGATACGCAGTATTTT

j_gene: TRBJ2-7
v_gene: TRBV21-1
abundance: -
d_gene: -
CDR3aa: CASPCSGRAGYEQYF
CDR3nt: TGTGCCAGCCCCTGTAGCGGGAGGGCCGGTTACGAGCAGTACTTC

j_gene: TRBJ2-3
v_gene: TRBV29-1
abundance: few
d_gene: -
CDR3aa: CSVARGADTQYF
CDR3nt: TGCAGCGTTGCCAGGGGTGCAGATACGCAGTATTTT

j_gene: TRBJ2-1
v_gene: TRBV20-1
abundance: few
d_gene: TRBD2
CDR3aa: CSASQGSGSYNEQFF
CDR3nt: TGCAGTGCTAGCCAGGGTAGCGGGAGCTACAATGAGCAGTTCTTC

j_gene: TRBJ2-1
v_gene: TRBV6-1
abundance: -
d_gene: -
CDR3aa: CASSPRVISYNEQFF
CDR3nt: TGTGCCAGCAGCCCTAGGGTGATCTCCTACAATGAGCAGTTCTTC

j_gene: TRBJ2-7
v_gene: TRBV20-1
abundance: few
d_gene: -
CDR3aa: CSASLPPSYEQYF
CDR3nt: TGCAGTGCTTCCCTCCCCCCCTCCTACGAGCAGTACTTC

j_gene: TRBJ1-2
v_gene: TRBV28
abundance: few
d_gene: TRBD1
CDR3aa: CASSYVSPGGADYGYTF
CDR3nt: TGTGCCAGCAGTTACGTGTCCCCAGGGGGCGCAGACTATGGCTACACCTTC

j_gene: TRBJ1-1
v_gene: TRBV10-3
abundance: few
d_gene: -
CDR3aa: CAISDAGLSEAFF
CDR3nt: TGTGCCATCAGTGATGCGGGGCTATCTGAAGCTTTCTTT

j_gene: TRBJ2-7
v_gene: TRBV28
abundance: -
d_gene: TRBD2
CDR3aa: CASSLPRGGAHYEQYF
CDR3nt: TGTGCCAGCAGTTTACCCCGGGGAGGGGCGCACTACGAGCAGTACTTC

j_gene: TRBJ2-3
v_gene: TRBV28
abundance: many
d_gene: TRBD2
CDR3aa: CASSVAPGYSGGDTQYF
CDR3nt: TGTGCCAGCAGTGTCGCGCCGGGATATAGCGGGGGAGATACGCAGTATTTT

j_gene: TRBJ2-1
v_gene: TRBV29-1
abundance: -
d_gene: -
CDR3aa: CSVVEVNQFF
CDR3nt: TGCAGCGTGGTTGAGGTTAATCAGTTCTTC

j_gene: TRBJ1-1
v_gene: TRBV5-1
abundance: -
d_gene: TRBD1
CDR3aa: CASSDRVVNTEAFF
CDR3nt: TGCGCCAGCAGCGACAGGGTGGTGAACACTGAAGCTTTCTTT

j_gene: TRBJ2-1
v_gene: TRBV29-1
abundance: -
d_gene: -
CDR3aa: CSVDWLLGGEQFF
CDR3nt: TGCAGCGTTGACTGGCTTCTGGGGGGTGAGCAGTTCTTC

j_gene: TRBJ2-7
v_gene: TRBV20-1
abundance: many
d_gene: TRBD1
CDR3aa: CSARTGTGIYEQYF
CDR3nt: TGCAGTGCTAGGACCGGGACAGGGATCTACGAGCAGTACTTC

j_gene: TRBJ2-2
v_gene: TRBV24-1
abundance: -
d_gene: -
CDR3aa: CATTDRNTGELFF
CDR3nt: TGTGCCACAACTGACAGGAACACCGGGGAGCTGTTTTTT

j_gene: TRBJ2-1
v_gene: TRBV5-1
abundance: -
d_gene: TRBD2
CDR3aa: CASSLTSGGNEQFF
CDR3nt: TGCGCCAGCAGCTTGACTAGCGGGGGCAATGAGCAGTTCTTC

j_gene: TRBJ2-1
v_gene: TRBV4-1
abundance: few
d_gene: -
CDR3aa: CASSQEDTGSREQFF
CDR3nt: TGCGCCAGCAGCCAGGAGGACACGGGCTCTCGGGAGCAGTTCTTC

j_gene: TRBJ2-5
v_gene: TRBV20-1
abundance: -
d_gene: TRBD2
CDR3aa: CSARPSGRARETQYF
CDR3nt: TGCAGTGCTAGACCGAGCGGGAGGGCCAGGGAGACCCAGTACTTC

j_gene: TRBJ2-5
v_gene: TRBV5-1
abundance: few
d_gene: -
CDR3aa: CASSPGTLGQETQYF
CDR3nt: TGCGCCAGCAGCCCCGGGACACTGGGCCAAGAGACCCAGTACTTC

j_gene: TRBJ2-1
v_gene: TRBV5-1
abundance: many
d_gene: TRBD1
CDR3aa: CASSSTGGEINEQFF
CDR3nt: TGCGCCAGCAGCTCTACAGGGGGCGAAATCAATGAGCAGTTCTTC

j_gene: TRBJ2-1
v_gene: TRBV12-3/TRBV12-4
abundance: -
d_gene: TRBD2
CDR3aa: CASSTRGGLNEQFF
CDR3nt: TGTGCCAGCAGTACTCGGGGAGGGCTCAATGAGCAGTTCTTC

j_gene: TRBJ1-6
v_gene: TRBV27
abundance: -
d_gene: TRBD1
CDR3aa: CASSSFYSDRSSPLHF
CDR3nt: TGTGCCAGCAGTTCCTTCTATTCGGACAGGTCCTCACCCCTCCACTTT

j_gene: TRBJ2-1
v_gene: TRBV5-1
abundance: -
d_gene: -
CDR3aa: CASSLEKGSSYNEQFF
CDR3nt: TGCGCCAGCAGCTTGGAGAAAGGTAGCTCCTACAATGAGCAGTTCTTC

j_gene: TRBJ2-2
v_gene: TRBV7-2
abundance: few
d_gene: -
CDR3aa: CASSLIVGGVNTGELFF
CDR3nt: TGTGCCAGCAGCTTAATTGTCGGGGGAGTTAACACCGGGGAGCTGTTTTTT

j_gene: TRBJ2-1
v_gene: TRBV27
abundance: few
d_gene: -
CDR3aa: CASSLGQGLSYNEQFF
CDR3nt: TGTGCCAGCAGTTTAGGGCAGGGCCTCTCCTACAATGAGCAGTTCTTC

j_gene: TRBJ1-5
v_gene: TRBV18
abundance: few
d_gene: TRBD1
CDR3aa: CASSPRGGYSNQPQHF
CDR3nt: TGTGCCAGCTCACCTCGAGGGGGCTATAGCAATCAGCCCCAGCATTTT

j_gene: TRBJ1-4
v_gene: TRBV5-1
abundance: -
d_gene: -
CDR3aa: CASKLLPVVAEKLFF
CDR3nt: TGCGCCAGCAAGTTGTTACCAGTGGTCGCTGAAAAACTGTTTTTT

j_gene: TRBJ2-1
v_gene: TRBV7-6
abundance: -
d_gene: TRBD2
CDR3aa: CASSYGLASYNEQFF
CDR3nt: TGTGCCAGCAGCTATGGACTAGCAAGTTACAATGAGCAGTTCTTC

j_gene: TRBJ1-1
v_gene: TRBV12-3/TRBV12-4
abundance: few
d_gene: TRBD1
CDR3aa: CASRRDSQHTEAFF
CDR3nt: TGTGCCAGCAGGCGGGACAGCCAACACACTGAAGCTTTCTTT

j_gene: TRBJ1-2
v_gene: TRBV6-6
abundance: few
d_gene: TRBD1
CDR3aa: CASSNGQGARGPF
CDR3nt: TGTGCCAGCAGTAACGGGCAGGGGGCGCGGGGACCCTTC

j_gene: TRBJ2-6
v_gene: TRBV12-3/TRBV12-4
abundance: few
d_gene: TRBD1
CDR3aa: CASRRTGGAGANVLTF
CDR3nt: TGTGCCAGCAGAAGGACAGGGGGCGCTGGGGCCAACGTCCTGACTTTC

j_gene: TRBJ1-3
v_gene: TRBV7-2
abundance: few
d_gene: -
CDR3aa: CASSSPDSAGNTIYF
CDR3nt: TGTGCCAGCAGCTCCCCGGACAGCGCTGGAAACACCATATATTTT

j_gene: TRBJ2-1
v_gene: TRBV6-1
abundance: few
d_gene: TRBD2
CDR3aa: CASTPTTSGRSSYNEQFF
CDR3nt: TGTGCCAGCACCCCAACGACTAGCGGGAGGTCCTCCTACAATGAGCAGTTCTTC

j_gene: TRBJ2-2
v_gene: TRBV13
abundance: few
d_gene: -
CDR3aa: CASSRPGGASGELFF
CDR3nt: TGTGCCAGCAGCAGACCCGGGGGCGCATCCGGGGAGCTGTTTTTT

j_gene: TRBJ1-5
v_gene: TRBV12-3/TRBV12-4
abundance: few
d_gene: TRBD1
CDR3aa: CASSFLQGLGQPQHF
CDR3nt: TGTGCCAGCAGTTTCTTACAGGGGCTTGGCCAGCCCCAGCATTTT

j_gene: TRBJ2-5
v_gene: TRBV7-2
abundance: -
d_gene: -
CDR3aa: CASSLDTGVTQYF
CDR3nt: TGTGCCAGCAGCCTGGACACGGGTGTGACCCAGTACTTC

j_gene: TRBJ2-4
v_gene: TRBV24-1
abundance: -
d_gene: -
CDR3aa: CATSDPDRGGNIQYF
CDR3nt: TGTGCCACCAGTGATCCCGACAGGGGAGGGAACATTCAGTACTTC

j_gene: TRBJ2-7
v_gene: TRBV12-3/TRBV12-4
abundance: few
d_gene: -
CDR3aa: CASSYKDTNRAYEQYF
CDR3nt: TGTGCCAGCAGCTATAAGGACACGAACCGTGCCTACGAGCAGTACTTC

j_gene: TRBJ2-2
v_gene: TRBV4-3
abundance: -
d_gene: TRBD2
CDR3aa: CASSQSSGSLSGELFF
CDR3nt: TGCGCCAGCAGCCAATCAAGCGGGAGCTTGTCCGGGGAGCTGTTTTTT